The present entry profiles one T cell receptor beta chain with its context. Its antigen is as yet unknown. This entry is derived from a study of shared clonotypes between healthy human individuals. In the study's own analysis: In the immunoSEQ data, sequences were junction-only and lacked quality scores, so filtering differed. Sequenced by immunoSEQ multiplex PCR; TCRdb stores in-frame clones only, minus some. V and J calls and clone size follow that table, whereas D and trimming were derived from the DNA. In the table there are fewer than 400,000 clones, over 65% of which are singletons. The germline gives CDR1 SGHDN, CDR2 FVKESK. This CDR3 has 18 amino acids. Study observations and caveats: Across a handful of donors, naive CD4 shared roughly 5%, naive CD8 over 3%, memory CD4 over 2%, memory CD8 approximately 0.4%. Memory subsets generally showed lower estimated richness than naive subsets.

The chain carries TRBV14 and TRBJ2-5; weak D call: TRBD2 (8 bases). Judging by the DNA end, TRBJ2-7 fits better; the J call may be wrong. The clonotype comes from a man between 25 and 39 years old in good health. Specimen: memory CD4+ T cells sorted from blood. Subset reported: CD45RA-negative fraction. The CDR3 DNA follows: TGTGCCAGCAGCCATAGCGGGGCCAGGGGGTCCCATGCCTACGAGCAGTACTTC. Translated, it gives CASSHSGARGSHAYEQYF.